These 27 T cell receptor beta chains were all obtained from the same sample, sequenced in a study of T cell changes during pregnancy in multiple sclerosis. Assay: immunoSEQ multiplex PCR; the TCRdb copy retains only in-frame clones and omits some. Of 55,000 to 70,000 clones in the sample, roughly nine tenths were seen once. This sample comprised CD4+ T cells from peripheral blood mononuclear cells, obtained in the third trimester of pregnancy. All receptors derive from a female donor with multiple sclerosis, enrolled in a pregnancy study.

This chain uses TRBV7-6 with TRBJ1-5; D remains ambiguous. V lost 0 bases, J lost 5 bases, and 5 bases lay in between. The CDR3 is made up of 13 amino acids. Germline V CDR1 and CDR2: SGHVS, FNYEAQ. CDR3 region: CASSLALDQPQHF. Written as DNA, the CDR3 is TGTGCCAGCAGCTTAGCCCTTGATCAGCCCCAGCATTTT.

The chain recombines TRBV4-3 with TRBJ2-5; D is undetermined. The CDR3 is made up of 16 amino acids. The germline V gene has CDR1 LGHNA and CDR2 YSLEER. V lost 2 bases and J 2 bases, leaving 15 bases between the germline ends. CDR3 residues: CASSQPNERKQETQYF. The CDR3 DNA reads TGCGCCAGCAGCCAACCGAATGAGAGAAAACAAGAGACCCAGTACTTC.

The J gene is TRBJ1-1, the V gene TRBV6-5; D gene unclear. Germline values: CDR1 MNHEY, CDR2 SVGAGI. CDR3 length: 15 residues. V lost 0 bases, J lost 6 bases, and 14 bases lay in between. CDR3 DNA sequence: TGTGCCAGCAGTTACTCACCCTTTACTCCCGCTGAAGCTTTCTTT. This codes for CASSYSPFTPAEAFF.

The rearrangement joins TRBV5-6 to TRBJ2-7, with TRBD2 as a possible D gene (5 bases). Germline CDR1 reads SGHDT; CDR2 reads YYEEEE. V was clipped by 6 bases and J by 1 base, with 17 bases between them. The CDR3 extends over 15 amino acids. CDR3 sequence reads: CASNGPGRDSYEQYF. CDR3 sequence (DNA): TGTGCCAGCAACGGACCAGGCCGGGATTCCTACGAGCAGTACTTC.

The chain carries TRBV9 and TRBJ1-5; D gene unclear. From germline, CDR1 is SGDLS and CDR2 YYNGEE. This CDR3 contains 14 residues. V lost 5 bases and J 1 base, leaving 10 bases between the germline ends. The DNA for the CDR3 is TGTGCCAGCAGTGCTGGACTGAGCAATCAGCCCCAGCATTTT. Protein sequence: CASSAGLSNQPQHF.

V is TRBV9 and J is TRBJ2-1, with 10 bases identical to TRBD1. CDR1 is SGDLS, CDR2 YYNGEE, per germline. There are 15 residues in the CDR3. V trimming: 0 bases; J trimming: 5 bases; junction bases outside the gene matches: 2. DNA of the CDR3: TGTGCCAGCAGCGTAGCGGGGACAGGGGACAATGAGCAGTTCTTC. Its translation is CASSVAGTGDNEQFF.

The chain is built from TRBV4-2 and TRBJ2-7; TRBD2 matches at 14 bases. The germline V gene encodes CDR1 LGHNA and CDR2 YNFKEQ. The trim removed 4 bases at V and 5 bases at J, leaving 7 bases unmatched. The CDR3 is 16 amino acids. The CDR3 DNA follows: TGTGCCAGCAGCCCCTCGGGACTAGCGGGGGCAGACGAGCAGTACTTC. This codes for CASSPSGLAGADEQYF.

V is TRBV5-4 and J is TRBJ1-4; possibly TRBD1 for D (6 bases). The CDR3 loop spans 16 amino acids. Trimming pared 3 bases from V and 3 bases from J, leaving 15 bases between. The germline CDR1 and CDR2 sequences are SGHNT and YYREEE (reference sequence). The CDR3 loop is CASSSGTDRPNEKLFF. DNA for the CDR3: TGTGCCAGCAGCTCGGGGACGGACAGACCTAATGAAAAACTGTTTTTT.

This clone was counted between two and nine times. This chain connects TRBV6-5 to TRBJ2-7; 7 bases are shared with TRBD2. The V segment lost 7 bases and the J segment 3 bases; nucleotides outside the gene matches: 9. The CDR3 loop spans 14 amino acids. Looked up from germline, CDR1 is MNHEY and CDR2 is SVGAGI. The CDR3 reads CASTPGGHHYEQYF. In nucleotides, the CDR3 is TGTGCCAGCACTCCGGGAGGTCATCACTACGAGCAGTACTTC.

The rearrangement uses TRBV6-1 and TRBJ1-2; 10 bases align to TRBD1. The CDR3 extends over 15 amino acids. J gave up 4 bases and V 3 bases, and 5 bases lay outside the gene matches. Per the germline V gene, CDR1 is MNHNS and CDR2 is SASEGT. The CDR3 protein is CASSDGTGVFYGYTF. In nucleotides, the CDR3 is TGTGCCAGCAGTGATGGGACAGGGGTATTCTATGGCTACACCTTC.

The chain couples TRBV6-5 to TRBJ2-7, with 7 positions matching TRBD2. V lost 0 bases and J lost 0; bases outside the gene matches: 5. There are 16 residues in the CDR3. Germline V lookup: CDR1 MNHEY, CDR2 SVGAGI. CDR3 in amino acids: CASSYSSLADSYEQYF. DNA of the CDR3: TGTGCCAGCAGTTACTCTTCCCTAGCGGACTCCTACGAGCAGTACTTC.

The chain employs TRBV5-6 and TRBJ2-3, with 7 bases identical to TRBD2. The CDR3 covers 14 residues. The ends lost 4 bases at V and 4 bases at J; junction bases unmatched: 6. Germline CDR1 SGHDT, CDR2 YYEEEE. The CDR3 here is CASSPGLWADTQYF. The CDR3 coding sequence is TGTGCCAGCAGCCCGGGACTATGGGCAGATACGCAGTATTTT. Variable domain in full (rest from reference TRBV5-6 and TRBJ2-3): DAGVTQSPTHLIKTRGQQVTLRCSPKSGHDTVSWYQQALGQGPQFIFQYYEEEERQRGNFPDRFSGHQFPNYSSELNVNALLLGDSALYLCASSPGLWADTQYFGPGTRLTVL.

The J gene is TRBJ1-2, the V gene TRBV19; 12 bases match TRBD1. The CDR3 covers 14 residues. The ends lost 4 bases at V and 5 bases at J; junction bases unmatched: 2. Germline V gene sequence: CDR1 LNHDA, CDR2 SQIVND (reference sequence). CDR3 DNA: TGTGCCAGTAGTAGGGACAGGGGGCTATATGGCTACACCTTC. Protein sequence: CASSRDRGLYGYTF.

This chain uses TRBV4-3 with TRBJ2-7; unclear D gene. V shed 2 bases and J shed 0 bases, with 8 bases lying between them. This CDR3 contains 14 residues. Germline CDR1 reads LGHNA; CDR2 reads YSLEER. The DNA for the CDR3 is TGCGCCAGCAGCCAATTAACTTTCTCCTACGAGCAGTACTTC. Translation: CASSQLTFSYEQYF.

The chain is built from TRBV30 and TRBJ2-5, with 7 bases identical to TRBD2. Germline V CDR1 and CDR2: GTSNPN, SVGIG (reference sequence). Trimming at V came to 5 bases and at J to 1 base, leaving 4 bases not matched to a gene. The CDR3 spans 13 residues. CDR3 sequence (DNA): TGTGCCTGGGGCACTAGCGTCCAAGAGACCCAGTACTTC. Its translation is CAWGTSVQETQYF.

The chain carries TRBV5-1 and TRBJ2-5, with 10 bases that match TRBD2. Germline CDR1 and CDR2: SGHRS and YFSETQ. The CDR3 has 18 amino acids. Trimming cost V 0 bases and J 2 bases; bases outside gene matches: 10. CDR3 sequence reads: CASSLGGVAGGGQETQYF. CDR3 DNA sequence: TGCGCCAGCAGCTTGGGCGGAGTAGCGGGAGGAGGTCAAGAGACCCAGTACTTC. Looking up the rest from reference TRBV5-1 and TRBJ2-5 gives the full variable domain: KAGVTQTPRYLIKTRGQQVTLSCSPISGHRSVSWYQQTPGQGLQFLFEYFSETQRNKGNFPGRFSGRQFSNSRSEMNVSTLELGDSALYLCASSLGGVAGGGQETQYFGPGTRLLVL.

The chain combines TRBV6-5 with TRBJ2-5; TRBD1 aligns across 7 bases. The DNA end is a closer match to TRBJ2-7, so the J assignment may be wrong. The CDR3 sequence is 14 residues long. Germline CDR1 reads MNHEY; CDR2 reads SVGAGI. The CDR3 spells CASSSTGVPYEQYF. CDR3 sequence (DNA): TGTGCCAGCAGCTCCACAGGGGTCCCCTACGAGCAGTACTTC.

This clone has a handful of counts. The chain employs TRBV5-5 and TRBJ2-7; TRBD2 agrees at 8 bases. J lost 7 bases, V lost 4 bases, and 10 bases had no gene match. Germline loops: CDR1 SGHKS, CDR2 YYEKEE (reference sequence). The CDR3 is 14 amino acids. CDR3 amino acids: CASSRGGDFWEQYF. The CDR3 DNA sequence: TGTGCCAGCAGCCGGGGGGGAGACTTTTGGGAGCAGTACTTC.

In this sample, this clone turned up a few times. The chain employs TRBV18 and TRBJ2-7; 11 positions match TRBD2. The CDR3 consists of 16 residues. Germline V gene data show CDR1 as KGHSH and CDR2 as LQKENI. After removal of 3 bases from V and 5 bases from J, the junction contained 9 bases not matched to a gene. CDR3 sequence reads: CASSPALAGGKNEQYF. DNA for the CDR3: TGTGCCAGCTCACCCGCTCTAGCGGGAGGTAAAAACGAGCAGTACTTC. Based on the CDR3 plus reference TRBV18 and TRBJ2-7, the full variable domain is NAGVMQNPRHLVRRRGQEARLRCSPMKGHSHVYWYRQLPEEGLKFMVYLQKENIIDESGMPKERFSAEFPKEGPSILRIQQVVRGDSAAYFCASSPALAGGKNEQYFGPGTRLTVT.

The chain combines TRBV9 with TRBJ2-5; 9 bases agree with TRBD1. CDR3 size: 15 residues. Per germline, CDR1 SGDLS and CDR2 YYNGEE. V gave up 4 bases and J gave up 3 bases; unmatched junction bases: 7. The CDR3 spells CASSWTGAGKETQYF. The CDR3 DNA reads as TGTGCCAGCAGCTGGACAGGGGCGGGAAAAGAGACCCAGTACTTC.

The chain uses TRBV9 and TRBJ1-2, with D unresolved. The CDR3 length is 15 residues. The germline gives CDR1 SGDLS, CDR2 YYNGEE. V gave up 0 bases and J gave up 0 bases, with 9 bases separating them. CDR3 DNA: TGTGCCAGCAGCGTAGGCCAGGCCTCTAACTATGGCTACACCTTC. Its protein is CASSVGQASNYGYTF. Drawing the rest from reference TRBV9 and TRBJ1-2, the complete variable domain is DSGVTQTPKHLITATGQRVTLRCSPRSGDLSVYWYQQSLDQGLQFLIQYYNGEERAKGNILERFSAQQFPDLHSELNLSSLELGDSALYFCASSVGQASNYGYTFGSGTRLTVV.

This chain uses TRBV6-1 with TRBJ2-7, with 9 bases matching TRBD1. V lost 6 bases, J lost 3 bases, and 3 bases stayed unmatched. This CDR3 spans 13 amino acids. The germline V gene has CDR1 MNHNS and CDR2 SASEGT. CDR3 coding DNA: TGTGCCAGCAGACAGGGACAGGGCTACGAGCAGTACTTC. Translated, it gives CASRQGQGYEQYF.

This clone was seen just once. The rearrangement joins TRBV27 to TRBJ2-2; TRBD1 might be the D (7 bases). Germline V CDR1 and CDR2: MNHEY, SMNVEV (reference sequence). V was trimmed by 5 bases and J by 3 bases, leaving 16 bases between them. The CDR3 spans 16 residues. The chain's CDR3 is CASSLRQGGDTGELFF. CDR3 DNA: TGTGCCAGCAGTCTTCGACAGGGAGGAGACACCGGGGAGCTGTTTTTT.

The count of this clone is one. The chain joins TRBV6-5 to TRBJ1-1; 7 bases are shared with TRBD1. CDR3 length: 14 amino acids. The trim removed 6 bases at V and 6 bases at J, leaving 10 bases unmatched. From germline, CDR1 is MNHEY and CDR2 SVGAGI. The CDR3 nucleotides read TGTGCCAGCAGCTATATGACAGGGATATCTGAAGCTTTCTTT. Protein product: CASSYMTGISEAFF.

The rearrangement joins TRBV23-1 to TRBJ1-2; D is ambiguous. TRBV23-1 has ORF status, its function being uncertain. V lost 0 bases, J lost 0 bases, and 8 bases lay in between. The CDR3 sequence is 15 residues long. CDR3: CASSQSLGANYGYTF. In nucleotides, the CDR3 is TGCGCCAGCAGTCAATCCCTGGGAGCTAACTATGGCTACACCTTC.

This chain joins TRBV5-1 and TRBJ2-1, with 7 bases lining up with TRBD2. Per germline, CDR1 SGHRS and CDR2 YFSETQ. The J segment lost 9 bases and the V segment lost 1 base, leaving 7 bases of the junction unmatched. This CDR3 is built from 14 residues. CDR3 nucleotides: TGCGCCAGCAGCTTGCGGGAGGATTGGGGTGAGCAGTTCTTC. Its translation: CASSLREDWGEQFF. Using reference TRBV5-1 and TRBJ2-1 for the parts outside the CDR3, the full variable domain is KAGVTQTPRYLIKTRGQQVTLSCSPISGHRSVSWYQQTPGQGLQFLFEYFSETQRNKGNFPGRFSGRQFSNSRSEMNVSTLELGDSALYLCASSLREDWGEQFFGPGTRLTVL.

The chain joins TRBV6-5 to TRBJ1-4, with 7 bases identical to TRBD1. V lost 6 bases and J lost 4; bases outside the gene matches: 5. This CDR3 is 14 amino acids long. Germline V gene lookup returns CDR1 MNHEY and CDR2 SVGAGI. The CDR3 protein is CASSRDSDNEKLFF. DNA for the CDR3: TGTGCCAGCAGCCGGGACAGCGATAATGAAAAACTGTTTTTT.